The TCR beta chain under discussion was sequenced for a study of response to subunit inactivated influenza vaccine. Study results and caveats: The authors suggested that every seasonal influenza vaccination recruits few new T cells.

Each CDR3 protein gets one entry after TCRdb re-called the RT-PCR reads with MiXCR. The repertoire holds some 640,000 distinct CDR3 sequences, approximately 15% seen once, with 5.5% to 8% in the top ten. In the case of this clonotype: Antigen: not known.

CDR3 length: 11 amino acids. From germline, CDR1 is MNHNY and CDR2 SVGAGI (reference sequence). Trimming took 2 bases from V and 8 from J, leaving 6 bases between them. The rearrangement links TRBV6-6 to TRBJ1-2, with D unclear. The source of this sequence is a man in his fifties who received an inactivated influenza vaccine. Sequenced here: PBMCs from blood, sampled approximately 15 days before vaccination. The CDR3 loop reads CASSYGEGYTF. DNA of the CDR3: TGTGCCAGCAGTTACGGTGAAGGCTACACCTTC.